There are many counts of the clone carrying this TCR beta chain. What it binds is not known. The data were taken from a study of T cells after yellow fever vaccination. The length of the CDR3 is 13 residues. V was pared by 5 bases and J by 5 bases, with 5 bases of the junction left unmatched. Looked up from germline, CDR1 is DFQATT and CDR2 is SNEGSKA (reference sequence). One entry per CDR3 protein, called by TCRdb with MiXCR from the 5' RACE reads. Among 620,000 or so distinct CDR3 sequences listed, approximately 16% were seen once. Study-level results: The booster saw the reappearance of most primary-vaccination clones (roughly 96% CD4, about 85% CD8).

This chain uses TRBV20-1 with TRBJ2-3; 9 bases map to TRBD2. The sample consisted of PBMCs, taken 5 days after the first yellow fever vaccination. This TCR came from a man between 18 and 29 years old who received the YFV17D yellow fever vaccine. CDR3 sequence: CSAPAGGGDTQYF. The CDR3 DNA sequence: TGCAGTGCTCCAGCGGGGGGAGGAGATACGCAGTATTTT.